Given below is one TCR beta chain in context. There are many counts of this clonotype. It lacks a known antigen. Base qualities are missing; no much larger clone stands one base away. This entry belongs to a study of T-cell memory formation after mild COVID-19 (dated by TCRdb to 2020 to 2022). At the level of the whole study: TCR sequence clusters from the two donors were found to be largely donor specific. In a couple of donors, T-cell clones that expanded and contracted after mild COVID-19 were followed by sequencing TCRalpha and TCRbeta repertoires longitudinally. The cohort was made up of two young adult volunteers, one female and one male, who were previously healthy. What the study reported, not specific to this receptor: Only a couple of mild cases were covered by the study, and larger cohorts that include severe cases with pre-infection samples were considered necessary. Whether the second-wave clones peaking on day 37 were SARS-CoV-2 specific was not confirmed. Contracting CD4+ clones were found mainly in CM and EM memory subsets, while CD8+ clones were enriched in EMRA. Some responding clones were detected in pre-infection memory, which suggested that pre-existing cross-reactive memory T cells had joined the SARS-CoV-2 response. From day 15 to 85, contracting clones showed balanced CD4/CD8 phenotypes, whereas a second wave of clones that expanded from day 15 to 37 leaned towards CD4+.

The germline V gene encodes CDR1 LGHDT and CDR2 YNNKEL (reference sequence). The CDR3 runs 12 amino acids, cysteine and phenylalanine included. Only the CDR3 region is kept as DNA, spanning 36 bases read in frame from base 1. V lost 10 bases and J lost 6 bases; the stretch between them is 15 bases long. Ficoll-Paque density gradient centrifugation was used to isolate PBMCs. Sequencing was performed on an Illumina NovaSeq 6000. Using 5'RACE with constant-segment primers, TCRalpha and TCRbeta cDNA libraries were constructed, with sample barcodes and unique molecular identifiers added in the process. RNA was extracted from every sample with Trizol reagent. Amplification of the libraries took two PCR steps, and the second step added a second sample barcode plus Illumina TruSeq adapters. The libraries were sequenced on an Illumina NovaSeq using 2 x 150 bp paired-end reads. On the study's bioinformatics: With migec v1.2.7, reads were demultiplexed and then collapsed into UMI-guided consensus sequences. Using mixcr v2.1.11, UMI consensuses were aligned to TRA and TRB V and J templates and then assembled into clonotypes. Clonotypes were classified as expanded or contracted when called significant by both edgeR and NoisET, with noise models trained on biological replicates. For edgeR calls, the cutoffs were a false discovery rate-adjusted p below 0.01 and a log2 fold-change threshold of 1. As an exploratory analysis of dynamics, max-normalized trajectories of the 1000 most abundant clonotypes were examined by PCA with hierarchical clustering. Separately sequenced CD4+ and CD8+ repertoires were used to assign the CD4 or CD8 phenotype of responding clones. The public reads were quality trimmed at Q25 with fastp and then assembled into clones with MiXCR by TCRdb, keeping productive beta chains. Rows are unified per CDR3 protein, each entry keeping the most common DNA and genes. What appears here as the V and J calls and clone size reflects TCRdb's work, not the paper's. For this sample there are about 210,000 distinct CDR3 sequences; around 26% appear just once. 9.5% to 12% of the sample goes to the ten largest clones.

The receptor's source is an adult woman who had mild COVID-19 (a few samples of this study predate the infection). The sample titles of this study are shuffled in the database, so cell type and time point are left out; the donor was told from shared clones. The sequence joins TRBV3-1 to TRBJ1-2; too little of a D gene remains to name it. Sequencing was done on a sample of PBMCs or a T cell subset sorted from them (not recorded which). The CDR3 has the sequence CATHSGGNGYTF. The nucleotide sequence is TGTGCCACCCATTCTGGAGGGAATGGCTACACCTTC.